The 3 T cell receptor beta chains in this list originate from one sample, sequenced in a study of T cell repertoires in cytomegalovirus infection. One entry per CDR3 protein results from TCRdb running MiXCR on the reads. The data contain 500,000 to 600,000 distinct CDR3 sequences, approximately 15% of them singletons. The sequenced sample consisted of CD8+ T cells from PBMCs. Receptors originate from a human donor in good health (CMV status not recorded). Some clones in this sample may be carry-over from other donors' samples.

The V and J genes are TRBV15 and TRBJ2-1; 10 nucleotides agree with TRBD1. The V segment lost 6 bases and the J segment 7 bases; nucleotides outside the gene matches: 6. Germline V gene sequence: CDR1 LNHNV, CDR2 YYDKDF (reference sequence). This CDR3 region has 14 residues. For the CDR3, the DNA is TGTGCCACCAGGACAGGGGGCGCAGGGAATGAGCAGTTCTTC. Protein: CATRTGGAGNEQFF.

This clonotype has a count of ten or more. The chain couples TRBV2 to TRBJ2-1; 7 bases line up with TRBD2. This CDR3 contains 13 residues. V was clipped by 9 bases and J by 5 bases; unmatched bases: 7. Per the germline V gene, CDR1 is SNHLY and CDR2 is FYNNEI. The CDR3 loop is CARRDLADNEQFF. CDR3 sequence (DNA): TGTGCCAGAAGGGATCTAGCGGACAATGAGCAGTTCTTC.

V is TRBV29-1 and J is TRBJ2-7; D gene ambiguous. Germline CDR1 reads SQVTM; CDR2 reads ANQGSEA. The CDR3 loop spans 12 amino acids. V was trimmed by 2 bases and J by 2 bases, leaving 7 bases between them. The CDR3 is CSVEITPYEQYF. The CDR3 coding sequence is TGCAGCGTTGAAATCACCCCCTACGAGCAGTACTTC.